A single TCR beta chain is shown here with its context. The target antigen is unknown. Into CD45RA+ naive and CD45RA-negative memory subsets, the CD4+ cells were split. This sample was included in a study of shared clonotypes between healthy human individuals. Study outcomes and limitations: Naive subsets typically showed greater estimated richness than memory subsets.

Generated by immunoSEQ multiplex PCR, the TCRdb table keeps only in-frame clones and is missing some. The sample has roughly 1.4 million clones, 98% seen once. V was shortened by 7 bases and J by 9 bases, with 14 bases between the two germline ends. CDR1 and CDR2 (germline): MNHEY, SMNVEV (reference sequence). The CDR3 is made up of 12 amino acids. The sequenced sample consisted of naive CD4+ T cells sorted from blood. The subset here: CD45RA+ positively selected. V and J are TRBV27 and TRBJ2-3, with D perhaps TRBD2 (5 bases). This clonotype was sampled from a man aged 25 to 45 in good health. The CDR3 here is CASKFVGETQYF. The CDR3 region has the DNA TGTGCCAGCAAGTTTGTCGGGGAAACGCAGTATTTT.